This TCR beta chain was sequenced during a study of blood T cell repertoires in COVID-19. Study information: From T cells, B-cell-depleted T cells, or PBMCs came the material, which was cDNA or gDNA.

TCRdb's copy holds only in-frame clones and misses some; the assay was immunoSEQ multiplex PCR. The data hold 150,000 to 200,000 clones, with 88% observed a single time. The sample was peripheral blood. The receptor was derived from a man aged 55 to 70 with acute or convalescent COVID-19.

The CDR3 spells CASSSRGITEAFF. For the CDR3, the DNA is TGTGCCAGCAGCTCACGGGGGATCACTGAAGCTTTCTTT. The chain combines TRBV3-1 (or the pseudogene TRBV3-2) with TRBJ1-1; a weak D match, TRBD1 (5 bases). From germline, CDR1 is LGHDT and CDR2 YNNKEL (reference sequence). The CDR3 sequence is 13 residues long. V was cut by 5 bases and J by 4 bases, with 11 bases left in between.